The 30 T cell receptor beta chains given below trace back to one sample, sequenced in a study of T cells in Graves' hyperthyroidism and ophthalmopathy. Amplification targeted TCR beta CDR3 regions from RNA transcripts. HTBI primers were employed in a first-round RT-PCR of the TCR CDR3. From the multiplex PCR reads, TCRdb called clonotypes with MiXCR, one entry per CDR3 protein. The profile covers more than 500,000 distinct CDR3 sequences, with under 60% appearing a single time and 19% taken by the ten largest. The specimen was peripheral blood or thyroid tissue (not recorded which). Receptor source: an adult woman with Graves' disease, either hyperthyroidism or ophthalmopathy (not recorded which).

The chain links TRBV7-9 to TRBJ2-7; tentatively, D is TRBD1 or TRBD2 (5 bases each). Trimming shortened V by 5 bases and J by 4 bases, and 12 bases separated the two germline ends. This CDR3 is built from 13 residues. Per the germline V gene, CDR1 is SEHNR and CDR2 is FQNEAQ (reference sequence). The CDR3 reads CASSPTGQYEQYF. The CDR3 DNA follows: TGTGCCAGCAGCCCCACGGGGCAGTACGAGCAGTACTTC.

In this sample, this clonotype turned up many times. V gene TRBV11-1 combines with J gene TRBJ1-1; D perhaps matches TRBD1 (5 bases). Germline values: CDR1 SGHAT, CDR2 FQDESV (reference sequence). CDR3 length: 13 amino acids. Trimming removed 6 bases at V and 0 bases at J, with 8 bases between. The CDR3 loop reads CASRRGVNTEAFF. CDR3 coding DNA: TGTGCCAGCAGGCGAGGGGTGAACACTGAAGCTTTCTTT.

The chain links TRBV7-9 to TRBJ1-6; D unclear. Germline CDR1 and CDR2: SEHNR and FQNEAQ (reference sequence). The germline V and J ends were trimmed by 1 base and 8 bases, with 12 bases remaining between them. This CDR3 comprises 15 residues. CDR3 amino acids: CASSLVPGVDSPLHF. In DNA form, the CDR3 reads TGTGCCAGCAGCTTAGTACCCGGGGTGGATTCACCCCTCCACTTT.

This clonotype appeared a few times. V and J are TRBV12-3 or TRBV12-4 and TRBJ2-7, with TRBD1 identical over 9 bases. V was clipped by 6 bases and J by 6 bases; unmatched bases: 12. The CDR3 spans 15 residues. CDR3 in amino acids: CASSPGPGQGLEQYF. In nucleotides, the CDR3 is TGTGCCAGCAGCCCCGGACCGGGACAGGGACTCGAGCAGTACTTC.

This clonotype was seen at least ten times. The chain has TRBV29-1 and TRBJ2-5; maybe TRBD1 (6 bases). CDR3 length equals 13 residues. The germline V gene has CDR1 SQVTM and CDR2 ANQGSEA. With 1 base removed from V and 5 bases from J, the gap between germline ends came to 11 bases. CDR3 DNA: TGCAGCGTTGAAGGGGGGCTTAGTGAGACCCAGTACTTC. It codes for CSVEGGLSETQYF. The complete variable domain, with remaining parts taken from reference TRBV29-1 and TRBJ2-5, reads SAVISQKPSRDICQRGTSLTIQCQVDSQVTMMFWYRQQPGQSLTLIATANQGSEATYESGFVIDKFPISRPNLTFSTLTVSNMSPEDSSIYLCSVEGGLSETQYFGPGTRLLVL.

The chain uses TRBV10-3 and TRBJ2-7, with D possibly being TRBD1 (5 bases). This CDR3 contains 13 residues. The V and J ends lost 10 bases and 1 base respectively, with 14 bases between them. Germline CDR1 ENHRY, CDR2 SYGVKD. CDR3 in amino acids: CATLRQTSYEQYF. The CDR3 nucleotides read TGTGCCACCCTGAGACAGACTTCCTACGAGCAGTACTTC.

Concerning this clonotype: Here the CDR3 omits its conserved ending phenylalanine or tryptophan, so a read error is the likely source. No DNA is shown, since the ends of the CDR3 on it are uncertain; the CDR3 is the one TCRdb lists. The V and J genes are TRBV7-9 and TRBJ2-5; the table's D call, TRBD1, was not checked against the DNA. The CDR3 length equals 15 residues, ends included. CDR1 is SEHNR, CDR2 FQNEAQ, per germline (reference sequence). This CDR3 reads CASSFPGSYGYTFGS.

Only one count was recorded for this clonotype. The germline gene is not matched at one end of the junction; a read error may be the cause. V is TRBV5-1 and J is TRBJ2-7; maybe TRBD2 (6 bases). Per germline, CDR1 SGHRS and CDR2 YFSETQ. CDR3 length equals 13 residues. CDR3 protein: CASSLAGDYGQYF. The DNA for the CDR3 is TGCGCCAGCAGCTTGGCGGGAGATTACGGGCAGTACTTC.

The rearrangement joins TRBV2 to TRBJ1-6; D is undetermined. Looked up from germline, CDR1 is SNHLY and CDR2 is FYNNEI. CDR3 length equals 15 residues. The V end was cut by 1 base, the J end by 6 bases, with 10 bases between. The CDR3 sequence is CASSEVQSPNSPLHF. The CDR3 DNA follows: TGTGCCAGCAGTGAAGTTCAAAGTCCTAATTCACCCCTCCACTTT.

This clonotype turned up a few times. A much larger clone sits a single nucleotide away, making a read error possible. The chain carries TRBV5-4 and TRBJ2-2, with no clear D. The CDR3 has 15 residues. V was cut by 0 bases and J by 6 bases, with 12 bases left in between. The V gene's germline CDR1 is SGHNT and CDR2 YYREEE (reference sequence). The CDR3 coding sequence is TGTGCCAGCAGCTTGGAAGGTTTTGACGCCGGGGAGCTGTTTTTT. Protein sequence: CASSLEGFDAGELFF.

In this sample, this clonotype turned up many times. This chain links TRBV28 with TRBJ1-2, with a weak D call TRBD1 (6 bases). The CDR3 is made up of 13 amino acids. Germline V gives CDR1 MDHEN, CDR2 SYDVKM. Trimming shortened V by 4 bases and J by 8 bases, and 14 bases separated the two germline ends. Written as DNA, the CDR3 is TGTGCCAGCAGTTCATACAGGGAGGGGGGCTACACCTTC. Its protein product is CASSSYREGGYTF.

This clonotype was observed a handful of times. The chain links TRBV2 to TRBJ2-1, with 12 bases matching TRBD1. Germline loops: CDR1 SNHLY, CDR2 FYNNEI. The CDR3 contains 15 residues. V dropped 6 bases and J dropped 8; count of bases not matched to a gene: 8. The CDR3 loop is CASRTGTGGADEQFF. CDR3 coding DNA: TGTGCCAGCAGAACCGGGACAGGGGGCGCGGATGAGCAGTTCTTC.

This sequence joins TRBV12-3 or TRBV12-4 and TRBJ2-7, with a weak D call TRBD2 (6 bases). There are 14 residues in the CDR3. V lost 3 bases to trimming and J lost 3 bases, with 12 bases between them. DNA for the CDR3: TGTGCCAGCAGTTTTAGGACTAACAACTACGAGCAGTACTTC. Amino acid sequence: CASSFRTNNYEQYF.

V usage is TRBV7-9 and J usage is TRBJ2-2; 9 bases agree with TRBD2. The CDR3 spans 16 residues. The germline CDR1 and CDR2 sequences are SEHNR and FQNEAQ (reference sequence). The V segment lost 3 bases and the J segment 5 bases; nucleotides outside the gene matches: 7. The CDR3 region has the DNA TGTGCCAGCAGCTTTGGACTAGCGAGGGTAACCGGGGAGCTGTTTTTT. Its translation: CASSFGLARVTGELFF.

About this clonotype itself: A junction boundary mismatches the germline segment, possibly from a read error. The V and J genes are TRBV7-2 and TRBJ1-2; D unclear. This CDR3 comprises 14 residues. Germline V gene lookup returns CDR1 SGHTA and CDR2 FQGNSA. The CDR3 loop is CASSRGLARYGYTF. CDR3 nucleotide sequence: TGCGCCAGCAGCCGAGGACTAGCGAGATATGGCTACACCTTC. Complete variable domain (other parts from reference TRBV7-2 and TRBJ1-2): GAGVSQSPSNKVTEKGKDVELRCDPISGHTALYWYRQSLGQGLEFLIYFQGNSAPDKSGLPSDRFSAERTGGSVSTLTIQRTQQEDSAVYLCASSRGLARYGYTFGSGTRLTVV.

The chain links TRBV5-5 to TRBJ1-1; D might be TRBD1 (5 bases). Trimming cost V 0 bases and J 1 base, with 13 bases left between them. Germline CDR1 is SGHKS and CDR2 is YYEKEE (reference sequence). The CDR3 consists of 16 residues. Here the CDR3 reads CASSLDWGGGNTEAFF. CDR3 nucleotide sequence: TGTGCCAGCAGCTTGGACTGGGGCGGGGGGAACACTGAAGCTTTCTTT.

This clonotype showed up many times. V usage is TRBV20-1 and J usage is TRBJ1-5; D call uncertain. V was cut by 3 bases and J by 2 bases, with 14 bases left in between. The V gene's germline CDR1 is DFQATT and CDR2 SNEGSKA (reference sequence). CDR3 length: 15 residues. As DNA, the CDR3 is TGCAGTGCTAGTCAGCCTCCCCCGGGCAATCAGCCCCAGCATTTT. It translates to CSASQPPPGNQPQHF.

This clonotype was counted many times. One end of the junction fails to match germline, which may point to a read error. The chain joins TRBV5-1 to TRBJ2-7; no clear D gene. The CDR3 loop spans 13 amino acids. The germline CDR1 and CDR2 sequences are SGHRS and YFSETQ. The CDR3 reads CASSLTGAYEQYF. The CDR3 DNA follows: TGTGCCAGCAGCTTAACTGGAGCCTACGAGCAGTACTTC.

The chain employs TRBV10-3 and TRBJ2-1; 7 positions match TRBD1. J lost 6 bases, V lost 4 bases, and 6 bases had no gene match. CDR3 size: 14 residues. From germline, CDR1 is ENHRY and CDR2 SYGVKD. CDR3 region: CAISATTGINEQFF. For the CDR3, the DNA is TGTGCCATCAGTGCGACGACAGGGATCAATGAGCAGTTCTTC.

This clonotype was observed many times. The V call is TRBV7-6, the J call TRBJ1-5; no reliable D call. The ends were cut back, 2 bases at V and 2 bases at J, with 10 bases in the middle. This CDR3 is built from 15 residues. Germline CDR1 and CDR2: SGHVS and FNYEAQ. As DNA, the CDR3 is TGTGCCAGCAGCTTAATGGCACTCGGCAATCAGCCCCAGCATTTT. This encodes CASSLMALGNQPQHF.

This clonotype was seen at least ten times. CDR3 DNA: TGTGCCAGCAGCTTGGAGCCCGGGACAACACCCCTCCACTTT. Translation gives CASSLEPGTTPLHF. The rearrangement uses TRBV5-5 and TRBJ1-6; D perhaps matches TRBD1 (6 bases). Germline values: CDR1 SGHKS, CDR2 YYEKEE (reference sequence). The CDR3 runs to 14 residues. Trimming stripped 0 bases from V and 11 bases from J, with 12 bases between.

V and J are TRBV7-2 and TRBJ2-5; 9 bases map to TRBD1. The CDR3 consists of 15 residues. The junction had 9 bases not matched to a gene; V was cut back by 5 bases and J by 5 bases. Germline V gene sequence: CDR1 SGHTA, CDR2 FQGNSA. The CDR3 region is CASSKHRGRGETQYF. The CDR3 DNA is TGTGCCAGCAGCAAACACAGGGGGCGTGGGGAGACCCAGTACTTC. Complete variable domain (other parts from reference TRBV7-2 and TRBJ2-5): GAGVSQSPSNKVTEKGKDVELRCDPISGHTALYWYRQSLGQGLEFLIYFQGNSAPDKSGLPSDRFSAERTGGSVSTLTIQRTQQEDSAVYLCASSKHRGRGETQYFGPGTRLLVL.

This rearrangement joins TRBV29-1 to TRBJ2-2; D unclear. Germline CDR1 SQVTM, CDR2 ANQGSEA. The CDR3 is 9 residues long. Trimming left V 1 base short and J 9 bases short, with 0 bases between. CDR3 bases: TGCAGCGTTGAAGGGGAGCTGTTTTTT. This gives the protein CSVEGELFF.

The chain employs TRBV29-1 and TRBJ1-1; the D gene is possibly TRBD1 (6 bases). This CDR3 is built from 11 residues. Germline V gene data show CDR1 as SQVTM and CDR2 as ANQGSEA. Trimming pared 7 bases from V and 5 bases from J, leaving 11 bases between. The CDR3 here is CSGGGLTEAFF. The CDR3 DNA is TGCAGCGGGGGGGGGCTTACTGAAGCTTTCTTT.

This clonotype was observed at least ten times. The V gene is TRBV5-1, the J gene TRBJ1-1, with D uncertain. CDR1 is SGHRS and CDR2 is YFSETQ in the germline V gene. Trimming removed 5 bases from V and 2 bases from J, with 10 bases in between. The CDR3 spans 13 residues. In DNA, the CDR3 is TGCGCCAGCAGTATCCAGGATAACACTGAAGCTTTCTTT. Protein: CASSIQDNTEAFF.

In regard to this clonotype: A single base separates this from a much larger clone, so it may be a read error. The CDR3 nucleotides are TGTGCCAGCAGGGGGGGGGGGCTGCATGGCTACACCTTC. Protein: CASRGGGLHGYTF. V and J are TRBV6-5 and TRBJ1-2; weak D call: TRBD1 (6 bases). V lost 6 bases to trimming and J lost 6 bases, with 14 bases between them. The CDR3 runs 13 residues. Per germline, CDR1 MNHEY and CDR2 SVGAGI.

The table lists this clonotype with a count of one. The CDR3 ends on some other residue instead of the conserved phenylalanine or tryptophan, so this is likely a read error. The DNA is omitted, as the CDR3 cannot be located on it reliably, and the CDR3 follows TCRdb's listing. The chain employs TRBV9 and TRBJ1-1. Germline CDR1 and CDR2: SGDLS and YYNGEE. With termini counted, the CDR3 has 9 amino acids. The CDR3: CASSVALGA.

The V call is TRBV25-1, the J call TRBJ2-7; TRBD2 matches at 8 bases. V trimming: 1 base; J trimming: 3 bases; junction bases outside the gene matches: 2. The CDR3 sequence is 14 residues long. Germline assignment: CDR1 MGHDK and CDR2 SYGVNS. CDR3 amino acids: CASSESGGGYEQYF. DNA of the CDR3: TGTGCCAGCAGTGAATCGGGAGGGGGCTACGAGCAGTACTTC.

V usage is TRBV2 and J usage is TRBJ1-1; the D is unclear. The CDR3 loop spans 14 amino acids. The germline V gene has CDR1 SNHLY and CDR2 FYNNEI. V was trimmed by 8 bases and J by 1 base, leaving 14 bases between them. The CDR3 protein is CASLVGLANTEAFF. The CDR3 DNA sequence: TGTGCCAGCCTGGTAGGGCTTGCGAACACTGAAGCTTTCTTT.

This clonotype has only a few counts. This chain uses TRBV20-1 with TRBJ2-7; 10 nucleotides agree with TRBD2. This CDR3 region has 14 residues. The J segment lost 7 bases and the V segment lost 6 bases, leaving 12 bases of the junction unmatched. Looked up from germline, CDR1 is DFQATT and CDR2 is SNEGSKA (reference sequence). CDR3 nucleotides: TGCAGTGCCCGGACCGGGACTAGCGACGGGGAGCAGTACTTC. This encodes CSARTGTSDGEQYF.